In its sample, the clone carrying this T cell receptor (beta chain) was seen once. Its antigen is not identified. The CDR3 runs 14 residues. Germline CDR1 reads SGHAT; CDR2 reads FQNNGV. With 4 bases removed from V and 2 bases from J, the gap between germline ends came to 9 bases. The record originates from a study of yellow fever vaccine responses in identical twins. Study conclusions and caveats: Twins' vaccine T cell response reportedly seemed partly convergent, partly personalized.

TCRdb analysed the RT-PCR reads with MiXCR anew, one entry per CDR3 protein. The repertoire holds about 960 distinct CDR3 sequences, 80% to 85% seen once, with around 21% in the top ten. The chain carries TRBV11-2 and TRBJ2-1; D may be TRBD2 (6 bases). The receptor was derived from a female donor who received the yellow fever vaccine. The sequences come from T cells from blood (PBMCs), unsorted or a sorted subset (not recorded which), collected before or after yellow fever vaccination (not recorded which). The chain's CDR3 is CASSSGLTYNEQFF. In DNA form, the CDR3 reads TGTGCCAGCAGCTCGGGACTTACCTACAATGAGCAGTTCTTC. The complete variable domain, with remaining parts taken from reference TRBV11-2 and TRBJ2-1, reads EAGVAQSPRYKIIEKRQSVAFWCNPISGHATLYWYQQILGQGPKLLIQFQNNGVVDDSQLPKDRFSAERLKGVDSTLKIQPAKLEDSAVYLCASSSGLTYNEQFFGPGTRLTVL.